These T cell receptor beta chains were read from a single sample in a study of PD-L1 blockade in urothelial cancer. Profiled with immunoSEQ multiplex PCR; TCRdb holds only in-frame clones, not every one. The repertoire consists of over 65,000 clones, with around 90% occurring once and the leading ten covering approximately 4.5%. The input for sequencing was PBMCs, taken around atezolizumab (anti-PD-L1) treatment. These receptors were collected from a man between 65 and 85 years old with urothelial cancer. Each CDR3 is given with its conserved first and last residue. A D gene is named only where the DNA matches it firmly. Expanded clones are given a class, and other clones once, few, many or no size at all.

d_call	v_call	clone_size	j_call	cdr3_nt	cdr3_aa
NA	TRBV7-9	NA	TRBJ1-5	TGTGCCAGCAGCTTAACCGAGAATCAGCCCCAGCATTTT	CASSLTENQPQHF
NA	TRBV7-3	NA	TRBJ2-5	TGTGCCAGCAGCTGGAAACAGGGAGAGACCCAGTACTTC	CASSWKQGETQYF
NA	TRBV6-1	NA	TRBJ2-4	TGTGCCAGCAGTGACGCGGCCGGATCGGCCAATCAAGCCAAAAACATTCAGTACTTC	CASSDAAGSANQAKNIQYF
TRBD2	TRBV27	few	TRBJ2-2	TGTGCCAGCAGTTTAATAGCGGGAGGCACCGGGGAGCTGTTTTTT	CASSLIAGGTGELFF
TRBD2	TRBV29-1	NA	TRBJ2-7	TGCAGCGTTGTTCCGGGACTAACCTCCTACGAGCAGTACTTC	CSVVPGLTSYEQYF
NA	TRBV10-3	NA	TRBJ2-7	TGTGCCATCAGTCGGGACATGGGGACCTACGAGCAGTACTTC	CAISRDMGTYEQYF
NA	TRBV28	NA	TRBJ1-5	TGTGCCAGCCAGATTGGACAGTACAATCAGCCCCAGCATTTT	CASQIGQYNQPQHF
TRBD1	TRBV28	NA	TRBJ1-5	TGTGCCAGCAGGACCGGACAGGGTATAGGTCAGCCCCAGCATTTT	CASRTGQGIGQPQHF
NA	TRBV11-2	NA	TRBJ1-3	TGTGCCAGCAGCCGCAGGTCTGGAAACACCATATATTTT	CASSRRSGNTIYF
TRBD1	TRBV9	NA	TRBJ2-5	TGTGCCAGCAGCGTAGGACAGGGGGCGGGGGAGACCCAGTACTTC	CASSVGQGAGETQYF
NA	TRBV6-1	NA	TRBJ1-5	TGTGCCAGCAGTGAAGCCGGTCAACAGAATCAGCCCCAGCATTTT	CASSEAGQQNQPQHF
NA	TRBV19	NA	TRBJ2-5	TGTGCCAGTAGTATACGGCTAGCCCAAGAGACCCAGTACTTC	CASSIRLAQETQYF
NA	TRBV6-6	NA	TRBJ1-5	TGTGCCAGCAGTAAGGACACCGGCAATCAGCCCCAGCATTTT	CASSKDTGNQPQHF
NA	TRBV28	once	TRBJ1-5	TGTGCCAGCAGTTTATTACAGGGTCGGCAGCCCCAGCATTTT	CASSLLQGRQPQHF
NA	TRBV28	once	TRBJ1-5	TGTGCCAGCAGTTTCGGACGCAGGGGCAATCAGCCCCAGCATTTT	CASSFGRRGNQPQHF
TRBD2	TRBV7-3	NA	TRBJ2-1	TGTGCCAGCAGCTTAATCCCCGGGAGGGCCCCGAATGAGCAGTTCTTC	CASSLIPGRAPNEQFF
NA	TRBV6-1	NA	TRBJ2-3	TGTGCCAGCAGTGAGGGAAAGGGACAGGTAAGGGAGGGTACGCAGTATTTT	CASSEGKGQVREGTQYF
NA	TRBV14	NA	TRBJ2-7	TGTGCCAGCAGCCAAAAGCACCCCACTGGCGAGCAGTACTTC	CASSQKHPTGEQYF
NA	TRBV9	few	TRBJ2-6	TGTGCCAGCAGCTTGGGCGGGGTTTCTGGGGCCAACGTCCTGACTTTC	CASSLGGVSGANVLTF
NA	TRBV10-3	NA	TRBJ2-7	TGTGCCATCACGGGTGCGCCCTCGGTGGAGCAGTACTTC	CAITGAPSVEQYF
NA	TRBV5-4	NA	TRBJ1-1	TGTGCCAGCAGCTTGGACGGGGGGGCAAGGACTGAAGCTTTCTTT	CASSLDGGARTEAFF
TRBD2	TRBV19	NA	TRBJ2-2	TGTGCCAGTAGCCCCCAAGCGGGAGGGACCGGGGAGCTGTTTTTT	CASSPQAGGTGELFF
TRBD1	TRBV28	NA	TRBJ2-7	TGTGCCAGCAGTATACCCTATATTAACCCCGGGACAAACAGGGGGACCTACGAGCAGTACTTC	CASSIPYINPGTNRGTYEQYF
NA	TRBV29-1	NA	TRBJ2-7	TGCAGCGTTGATACCGGGAAGGGGGGGGCGAGGAACGAGCAGTACTTC	CSVDTGKGGARNEQYF
NA	TRBV19	NA	TRBJ1-3	TGTGCCAGTAGTTTGACAGGATCTGGAAACACCATATATTTT	CASSLTGSGNTIYF
TRBD2	TRBV9	few	TRBJ2-1	TGTGCCAGCAGCGTAGTAACAAGCGGGGGAAATGAGCAGTTCTTC	CASSVVTSGGNEQFF
NA	TRBV7-9	NA	TRBJ2-5	TGTGCCAGCAGCACCCCTCAGGTTTGGAAGACCCAGTACTTC	CASSTPQVWKTQYF
NA	TRBV28	NA	TRBJ2-3	TGTGCCAGCAGTTTTGGCCTAGATACTAGCACAGATACGCAGTATTTT	CASSFGLDTSTDTQYF
TRBD2	TRBV7-9	NA	TRBJ2-1	TGTGCCAGCAGCCGCGGGGGACTAGCGGGAGTTTCTCATGAGCAGTTCTTC	CASSRGGLAGVSHEQFF
NA	TRBV5-6	few	TRBJ2-5	TGTGCCAGCAGCTTTGGTGTCAGCCAAGAGACCCAGTACTTC	CASSFGVSQETQYF
NA	TRBV27	NA	TRBJ1-1	TGTGCCAGCAGTTTTTGGGGCCGGGACACTGAAGCTTTCTTT	CASSFWGRDTEAFF
TRBD2	TRBV6-1	NA	TRBJ2-1	TGTGCCAGCAGAACTAGCGGGAGATTCGAGCAGTTCTTC	CASRTSGRFEQFF
NA	TRBV7-9	NA	TRBJ1-4	TGTGCCAGCAGCCGGACTTCAACTAATGAAAAACTGTTTTTT	CASSRTSTNEKLFF
TRBD1	TRBV5-4	NA	TRBJ2-1	TGTGCCAGCAGAATCGGGACAGGGAGGTTTGGTGAGCAGTTCTTC	CASRIGTGRFGEQFF
NA	TRBV29-1	NA	TRBJ1-5	TGCAGCGTTGTGTCGGGGAACCAGCCCCAGCATTTT	CSVVSGNQPQHF
NA	TRBV7-9	NA	TRBJ2-1	TGTGCCAGCAGCTTAAGGGGGGGAGATCAGAATGAGCAGTTCTTC	CASSLRGGDQNEQFF
NA	TRBV7-2	NA	TRBJ2-7	TGTGCCAGCAGTCTAACAGATTACGAGCAGTACTTC	CASSLTDYEQYF
NA	TRBV2	NA	TRBJ2-5	TGTGCCAGCAGTGACAGATTTCAAGAGACCCAGTACTTC	CASSDRFQETQYF
NA	TRBV9	NA	TRBJ2-2	TGTGCCAGCAGCGTAGAAGGGGGGGGGATGTTCGGGGAGCTGTTTTTT	CASSVEGGGMFGELFF
NA	TRBV7-9	NA	TRBJ1-3	TGTGCCAGCAGCTTAGGCGTGGAGGGAAACACCATATATTTT	CASSLGVEGNTIYF
NA	TRBV28	NA	TRBJ2-6	TGTGCCAGCAGTTTCTCAGGGGTTGGGGCCAACGTCCTGACTTTC	CASSFSGVGANVLTF
NA	TRBV5-1	NA	TRBJ1-1	TGCGCCAGCAGCTTGGGGGCAGACATGAACACTGAAGCTTTCTTT	CASSLGADMNTEAFF
NA	TRBV5-4	NA	TRBJ1-3	TGTGCCAGCAGCCCGAAGCCAGGGACATCGGACTGGTCTGGAAACACCATATATTTT	CASSPKPGTSDWSGNTIYF
TRBD2	TRBV7-9	NA	TRBJ2-1	TGTGCCAGCAGCTTCGGACTAGCGGGACTTGGGCAGTTCTTC	CASSFGLAGLGQFF
NA	TRBV6-5	NA	TRBJ1-1	TGTGCCAGCAGTCGCCCCGGGAACACTGAAGCTTTCTTT	CASSRPGNTEAFF
NA	TRBV7-6	NA	TRBJ2-7	TGTGCCAGCAGCTCCCTCTCCTACGAGCAGTACTTC	CASSSLSYEQYF
TRBD1	TRBV30	NA	TRBJ2-7	TGTGCCTGGAGAAGGGACAGGGAAATCGACGAGCAGTACTTC	CAWRRDREIDEQYF
NA	TRBV28	NA	TRBJ2-7	TGTGCCAGCAGTTTACCCTCCGGGACAAGGAACAAGCAGTACTTC	CASSLPSGTRNKQYF
NA	TRBV7-6	NA	TRBJ2-3	TGTGCCAGCAGCTTAGGGTCGGGACAACCCGCAGATACGCAGTATTTT	CASSLGSGQPADTQYF
NA	TRBV9	NA	TRBJ2-7	TGTGCCAGCAGCGTAGGTCCAGGGGCGGACGAGCAGTACTTC	CASSVGPGADEQYF
NA	TRBV5-1	NA	TRBJ2-7	TGCGCCAGCAGCTTCACGACAGGCTACGAGCAGTACTTC	CASSFTTGYEQYF
NA	TRBV19	NA	TRBJ2-7	TGTGCCAGTACTACACCCTCACTACGCTCCTACGAGCAGTACTTC	CASTTPSLRSYEQYF
NA	TRBV19	few	TRBJ2-4	TGTGCCAGTAGTGCCAGGGAAGGGGGAAACATTCAGTACTTC	CASSAREGGNIQYF
TRBD2	TRBV11-3	NA	TRBJ2-1	TGTGCCAGCAGCTACTCCGGGACTAGCGGGAGTAGCTCCTACAATGAGCAGTTCTTC	CASSYSGTSGSSSYNEQFF